These 19 T cell receptor beta chains came from one sample sequenced in a study of blood T cell repertoires in COVID-19. Clones were read by immunoSEQ multiplex PCR, and TCRdb kept only the in-frame ones, dropping some. The sample yields over 100,000 clones, 70% to 90% seen once. Source material: peripheral blood. These receptors all stem from a human donor in a cohort sampled during active COVID-19.

The chain carries TRBV10-2 and TRBJ1-4; D gene uncertain. The CDR3 totals 11 residues. V was shortened by 6 bases and J by 10 bases, with 9 bases between the two germline ends. CDR1 and CDR2 (germline): WSHSY, SAAADI. The CDR3 spells CASRAEGKLFF. CDR3 in DNA: TGCGCCAGCAGGGCTGAGGGAAAACTGTTTTTT.

The rearrangement joins TRBV11-3 to TRBJ2-7, with D possibly matching TRBD1 (5 bases). Trimming removed 1 base from V and 2 bases from J, with 9 bases in between. Germline V gene data show CDR1 as SGHNT and CDR2 as YENEEA. The CDR3 loop spans 14 amino acids. The CDR3 DNA reads TGTGCCAGCAGCTTAGTGACAGACCCCTACGAGCAGTACTTC. Its translation is CASSLVTDPYEQYF.

This clone was detected once. J is TRBJ2-1 and V is TRBV9; D is perhaps TRBD2 (6 bases). Germline CDR1 is SGDLS and CDR2 is YYNGEE. V was clipped by 6 bases and J by 1 base, with 14 bases between them. CDR3 size: 15 residues. The CDR3 reads CASTSGRGSYNEQFF. The CDR3 region has the DNA TGTGCCAGCACCTCAGGACGGGGGTCCTACAATGAGCAGTTCTTC.

The chain has TRBV4-2 and TRBJ2-1; D possibly corresponds to TRBD1 (5 bases). V dropped 1 base and J dropped 9 bases, with 16 bases sitting between them. From germline, CDR1 is LGHNA and CDR2 YNFKEQ. There are 15 residues in the CDR3. CDR3 residues: CASSQGQIGDSEQFF. CDR3 coding DNA: TGTGCCAGCAGCCAAGGACAGATCGGCGACTCTGAGCAGTTCTTC.

The CDR3 protein is CASSLGTSGNRAGTQYF. The CDR3, as DNA: TGTGCCAGCAGCTTGGGAACTAGCGGTAACCGGGCAGGTACGCAGTATTTT. The chain employs TRBV5-4 and TRBJ2-3; 8 bases fit TRBD2. The germline V gene encodes CDR1 SGHNT and CDR2 YYREEE (reference sequence). The CDR3 covers 17 residues. V lost 0 bases to trimming and J lost 8 bases; unmatched junction nucleotides: 14.

The chain is built from TRBV7-7 and TRBJ2-5, with D unresolved. V shed 1 base and J shed 1 base, with 7 bases lying between them. The CDR3 has 14 amino acids. Germline values: CDR1 SSHAT, CDR2 FNYEAQ (reference sequence). The CDR3 DNA sequence: TGTGCCAGCAGCTTAGGAGGCATCCAAGAGACCCAGTACTTC. Residues: CASSLGGIQETQYF.

The chain uses TRBV5-4 and TRBJ2-1, with TRBD2 as a possible D gene (7 bases). V was clipped by 7 bases and J by 3 bases, with 14 bases between them. The CDR3 contains 14 residues. The germline gives CDR1 SGHNT, CDR2 YYREEE (reference sequence). The CDR3 here is CASRGAMNYNEQFF. The CDR3 DNA sequence: TGTGCCAGCCGGGGGGCAATGAACTACAATGAGCAGTTCTTC.

CDR3: CASSANRNPYEQYF. CDR3 nucleotide sequence: TGTGCCAGTAGCGCCAACAGAAATCCCTACGAGCAGTACTTC. The rearrangement uses TRBV19 and TRBJ2-7; the D is unclear. The CDR3 extends over 14 amino acids. Looked up from germline, CDR1 is LNHDA and CDR2 is SQIVND (reference sequence). V lost 6 bases and J lost 2, with 14 bases in between.

The rearrangement links TRBV28 to TRBJ2-3, with D possibly being TRBD2 (7 bases). Deletions cut 8 bases from V and 4 bases from J, with 16 bases between. Germline V gives CDR1 MDHEN, CDR2 SYDVKM. CDR3 length: 14 amino acids. The CDR3 loop reads CASGEGGFADTQYF. CDR3 nucleotide sequence: TGTGCCAGCGGAGAGGGGGGGTTTGCAGATACGCAGTATTTT.

The genes are TRBV7-6 and TRBJ1-1, with D perhaps TRBD1 (6 bases). Trimming pared 4 bases from V and 2 bases from J, leaving 14 bases between. The CDR3 has 15 residues. Per germline, CDR1 SGHVS and CDR2 FNYEAQ. DNA of the CDR3: TGTGCCAGCAGCTCCGGACCAGGGGCCAACACTGAAGCTTTCTTT. The encoded protein is CASSSGPGANTEAFF. The full variable domain, completed using reference TRBV7-6 and TRBJ1-1, is GAGVSQSPRYKVTKRGQDVALRCDPISGHVSLYWYRQALGQGPEFLTYFNYEAQQDKSGLPNDRFSAERPEGSISTLTIQRTEQRDSAMYRCASSSGPGANTEAFFGQGTRLTVV.

The chain recombines TRBV7-2 with TRBJ2-7, with 9 bases lining up with TRBD1. This CDR3 is built from 16 residues. Trimming took 5 bases from V and 0 from J; bases not matched to a gene: 8. In germline, CDR1 is SGHTA, CDR2 FQGNSA. The CDR3 here is CASSLTQGAFSYEQYF. CDR3 DNA: TGTGCCAGCAGCCTAACACAGGGGGCATTCTCCTACGAGCAGTACTTC.

The chain joins TRBV12-3 or TRBV12-4 to TRBJ2-7, with 7 bases that match TRBD2. Trimming took 5 bases from V and 3 from J; bases not matched to a gene: 4. This CDR3 has 13 amino acids. The CDR3 DNA follows: TGTGCCAGCAGTCTTACTAGCGACTACGAGCAGTACTTC. This codes for CASSLTSDYEQYF.

This clone was detected only once. The chain couples TRBV5-4 to TRBJ1-2; 9 positions match TRBD1. This CDR3 comprises 14 residues. The J segment lost 4 bases and the V segment lost 2 bases, leaving 3 bases of the junction unmatched. From germline, CDR1 is SGHNT and CDR2 YYREEE (reference sequence). In nucleotides, the CDR3 is TGTGCCAGCAGCTTAAAGACAGGGGGCTATGGCTACACCTTC. It is translated as CASSLKTGGYGYTF.

V gene TRBV5-4 combines with J gene TRBJ1-1, with a possible D match to TRBD1 (6 bases). V lost 4 bases to trimming and J lost 3 bases, with 16 bases between them. CDR3 size: 15 residues. Germline CDR1 reads SGHNT; CDR2 reads YYREEE (reference sequence). Here the CDR3 DNA reads TGTGCCAGCAGCCCCGCGGGGGGCAGGGACACTGAAGCTTTCTTT. Its translation: CASSPAGGRDTEAFF.

V usage is TRBV28 and J usage is TRBJ1-4, with 7 bases lining up with TRBD1. Trimming removed 2 bases from V and 10 bases from J; junction bases left unmatched: 7. The CDR3 sequence is 14 residues long. The V gene's germline CDR1 is MDHEN and CDR2 SYDVKM. CDR3: CASSLRRGLGKLFF. The CDR3 nucleotides are TGTGCCAGCAGTTTAAGGAGGGGGCTAGGAAAACTGTTTTTT.

This clone was recorded a few times. The V call is TRBV4-3, the J call TRBJ2-5; 8 bases map to TRBD2. CDR1 is LGHNA and CDR2 is YSLEER in the germline V gene. After removal of 0 bases from V and 13 bases from J, the junction contained 7 bases not matched to a gene. The CDR3 extends over 13 amino acids. CDR3 bases: TGCGCCAGCAGCCAAGATCGGGGGGGCCCACTGTACTTC. This gives the protein CASSQDRGGPLYF.

This chain uses TRBV7-9 with TRBJ2-7; tentative D call: TRBD1 (8 bases). Trimming removed 0 bases at V and 1 base at J, with 16 bases between. The CDR3 totals 17 residues. Germline-derived CDR1 and CDR2 are SEHNR and FQNEAQ (reference sequence). The CDR3 sequence: CASSLAPERDRSYEQYF. CDR3 sequence (DNA): TGTGCCAGCAGCTTAGCCCCAGAGCGGGACAGGTCCTACGAGCAGTACTTC.

V is TRBV6-5 and J is TRBJ2-1; D is unclear. The CDR3 is 14 residues long. The germline V and J ends were trimmed by 2 bases and 6 bases, with 11 bases remaining between them. Germline values: CDR1 MNHEY, CDR2 SVGAGI. CDR3 residues: CASSYAVHINEQFF. The CDR3 nucleotides are TGTGCCAGCAGTTACGCCGTACACATCAATGAGCAGTTCTTC.

The chain couples TRBV12-5 to TRBJ2-2; 9 bases are a match to TRBD2. Germline CDR1 and CDR2: LGHNT and FRNRAP. J lost 5 bases, V lost 6 bases, and 7 bases had no gene match. The CDR3 is made up of 15 amino acids. CDR3 region: CASGPIAGVTGELFF. In nucleotides, the CDR3 is TGTGCTAGTGGACCCATAGCGGGAGTTACCGGGGAGCTGTTTTTT.